This T cell receptor beta chain was recovered during a study of memory B cells and T cells in multiple sclerosis. Study-wide findings and caveats: Clone-set sizes differed between compartments, so shared clonotype counts needed normalization.

The CDR3 contains 14 residues. CDR1 MNHEY and CDR2 SVGAGI come from the germline V gene. The V and J ends lost 2 bases and 5 bases respectively, with 9 bases between them. A note on this clone: Its cognate antigen is unknown.

TCRdb's copy holds only in-frame clones and misses some; the assay was immunoSEQ multiplex PCR. The repertoire consists of some 7,000 clones, with about three fifths occurring once and the leading ten covering 33%. The TCR comes from a human donor with multiple sclerosis. The V call is TRBV6-5, the J call TRBJ1-4; TRBD1 might be the D (5 bases). The sequenced sample consisted of memory (CD45RO+) CD8+ T cells from blood. CDR3 sequence: CASSYGAGNEKLFF. The CDR3 DNA reads TGTGCCAGCAGTTACGGCGCAGGGAATGAAAAACTGTTTTTT.